This is a list of T cell receptor beta chains from one sample in a study of T cell repertoires in cytomegalovirus infection. A single record per CDR3 protein comes from TCRdb applying MiXCR to the reads. This sample yields a few hundred thousand distinct CDR3 sequences, of which 20% to 25% are seen a single time; approximately 20% belongs to the top ten. Their specific antigens are unknown. Sample: cultured PBMCs, taken from culture after CMV antigen stimulation. The receptors were gathered from a human donor in good health (CMV status not recorded). Some clones in this sample may be carry-over from other donors' samples. Each CDR3 is given with its conserved first and last residue. Each record gives: V gene, J gene, clone size, D gene, CDR3 protein, CDR3 DNA. D genes are given only for firm matches. Expanded clones are given a class, and other clones once, few, many or no size at all.

>TRBV7-9|TRBJ2-5|many|TRBD2
CASSPVGGSSETQYF
TGTGCCAGCAGCCCCGTGGGCGGGAGCAGTGAGACCCAGTACTTC
>TRBV20-1|TRBJ1-6|few|NA
CSAGRAGVYSPLHF
TGCAGTGCGGGACGGGCCGGGGTCTATTCACCCCTCCACTTT
>TRBV3-1|TRBJ2-4|NA|NA
CASSQTGMNIQYF
TGTGCCAGCAGCCAGACAGGAATGAACATTCAGTACTTC
>TRBV6-2/TRBV6-3|TRBJ2-7|NA|NA
CASSGDEQYF
TGTGCCAGCTCTGGGGACGAGCAGTACTTC
>TRBV5-1|TRBJ2-4|NA|TRBD1
CASSSGTATISKNIQYF
TGCGCCAGCAGCTCGGGGACAGCGACAATCTCCAAAAACATTCAGTACTTC
>TRBV7-8|TRBJ2-2|many|TRBD1
CASSLIRGRGELFF
TGTGCCAGCAGCTTAATCAGGGGGCGGGGGGAGCTGTTTTTT
>TRBV12-5|TRBJ2-6|NA|NA
CASTNSGANVLTF
TGTGCTAGTACCAATTCTGGGGCCAACGTCCTGACTTTC
>TRBV15|TRBJ2-7|once|NA
CATSRGDSTYEQYF
TGTGCCACCAGCAGAGGTGACAGCACCTACGAGCAGTACTTC
>TRBV19|TRBJ2-3|NA|TRBD2
CASSGGLVGSDTQYF
TGTGCCAGTAGTGGGGGACTAGTGGGTTCAGATACGCAGTATTTT
>TRBV20-1|TRBJ2-7|few|NA
CSASGGAINYEQYF
TGCAGTGCTAGTGGCGGGGCGATCAACTACGAGCAGTACTTC
>TRBV6-1|TRBJ2-1|few|TRBD2
CASSDPGLAGGPFSYNEQFF
TGTGCCAGCAGTGACCCGGGACTAGCGGGAGGGCCGTTCTCCTACAATGAGCAGTTCTTC
>TRBV20-1|TRBJ2-3|NA|TRBD1
CSAAGPTGSTDTQYF
TGCAGTGCTGCCGGTCCGACAGGGTCCACAGATACGCAGTATTTT
>TRBV7-2|TRBJ2-2|many|NA
CASSFQTRRSTGELFF
TGTGCCAGCAGCTTCCAAACTAGGCGGAGCACCGGGGAGCTGTTTTTT
>TRBV6-1|TRBJ2-5|once|NA
CASSARDRRVGSGSPKETQYF
TGTGCCAGCAGTGCAAGGGACAGGAGGGTTGGTAGCGGGAGCCCTAAAGAGACCCAGTACTTC
>TRBV27|TRBJ2-2|NA|NA
CASTSNSLVRELLTGELFF
TGTGCCAGCACTAGCAACTCCCTAGTGAGGGAGCTGTTAACCGGGGAGCTGTTTTTT
>TRBV12-3/TRBV12-4|TRBJ2-5|few|NA
CASTSGRVMGETQYF
TGTGCCAGCACGTCCGGCCGGGTAATGGGAGAGACCCAGTACTTC
>TRBV6-2/TRBV6-3|TRBJ2-6|NA|NA
CASSYSLSLSGANVLTF
TGTGCCAGCAGTTACTCGTTATCCCTCTCTGGGGCCAACGTCCTGACTTTC
>TRBV12-3/TRBV12-4|TRBJ1-3|NA|NA
CASSARVSSGNTIYF
TGTGCCAGCAGTGCCAGGGTCAGCTCTGGAAACACCATATATTTT
>TRBV7-2|TRBJ1-3|many|NA
CASSPRQAPANTIYF
TGTGCCAGCAGCCCCCGACAGGCACCGGCAAACACCATATATTTT
>TRBV20-1|TRBJ2-5|NA|TRBD2
CSAPVGTSGSGGETQYF
TGCAGTGCTCCAGTCGGGACTAGCGGGAGTGGAGGCGAGACCCAGTACTTC
>TRBV6-1|TRBJ1-2|NA|NA
CASMTGSGGYGYTF
TGTGCCAGCATGACCGGGTCAGGAGGCTATGGCTACACCTTC
>TRBV29-1|TRBJ2-5|NA|TRBD1
CSVDTGAQETQYF
TGCAGCGTCGACACAGGGGCCCAAGAGACCCAGTACTTC
>TRBV20-1|TRBJ2-1|NA|TRBD2
CSARSIGNSGANEQFF
TGCAGTGCTAGATCGATCGGTAATAGCGGGGCCAATGAGCAGTTCTTC
>TRBV7-2|TRBJ2-5|many|NA
CASSLQFTETQYF
TGTGCCAGCAGCTTACAATTCACGGAGACCCAGTACTTC
>TRBV7-2|TRBJ1-4|NA|NA
CARSARVNEKLFF
TGTGCCAGAAGCGCCCGAGTTAATGAAAAACTGTTTTTT
>TRBV14|TRBJ2-5|few|NA
CASSPRLQETQYF
TGTGCCAGCAGCCCTAGACTCCAAGAGACCCAGTACTTC
>TRBV9|TRBJ2-1|NA|NA
CASSTLTRRNEQFF
TGTGCCAGCAGCACCCTGACTAGGCGGAATGAGCAGTTCTTC
>TRBV5-4|TRBJ1-1|few|NA
CASSPVGRTEAFF
TGTGCCAGCAGCCCCGTTGGACGGACTGAAGCTTTCTTT
>TRBV12-3/TRBV12-4|TRBJ2-3|few|TRBD2
CASSGTSGASTDTQYF
TGTGCCAGCAGTGGGACTAGCGGGGCCAGCACAGATACGCAGTATTTT
>TRBV7-2|TRBJ2-1|many|TRBD1
CATRGQGRNEQFF
TGTGCCACTAGGGGACAGGGAAGGAATGAGCAGTTCTTC
>TRBV7-2|TRBJ2-1|many|TRBD1
CASSRGGQDYNEQFF
TGTGCCAGCAGCCGCGGAGGACAGGACTACAATGAGCAGTTCTTC
>TRBV2|TRBJ2-1|NA|TRBD2
CASTARRGRAGSSEQFF
TGTGCCAGCACCGCCCGACGCGGGAGGGCCGGGTCAAGTGAGCAGTTCTTC
>TRBV4-3|TRBJ1-2|NA|NA
CASSQDLVWSGGNYGYTF
TGCGCCAGCAGCCAAGATTTGGTGTGGAGTGGAGGGAACTATGGCTACACCTTC
>TRBV7-9|TRBJ2-1|NA|NA
CASSLTTDQQFF
TGTGCCAGCAGCTTAACGACTGATCAGCAGTTCTTC
>TRBV19|TRBJ1-2|once|NA
CASSTATRYGYTF
TGTGCCAGTAGTACAGCGACGCGCTATGGCTACACCTTC
>TRBV25-1|TRBJ1-6|few|TRBD1
CASSWDRDNSPLHF
TGTGCCAGCAGCTGGGACAGGGATAATTCACCCCTCCACTTT
>TRBV7-9|TRBJ1-1|NA|TRBD1
CASSALDRGFTEAFF
TGTGCCAGCAGCGCCTTGGACAGGGGGTTCACTGAAGCTTTCTTT
>TRBV6-5|TRBJ1-5|NA|NA
CASSPWDPNQPQHF
TGTGCCAGCAGTCCATGGGACCCGAATCAGCCCCAGCATTTT
>TRBV20-1|TRBJ2-3|NA|TRBD2
CSARDRSTSGRALSRVDTQYF
TGCAGTGCTAGAGATCGCTCAACTAGCGGGAGGGCCCTGTCCCGGGTTGATACGCAGTATTTT
>TRBV5-1|TRBJ2-1|NA|TRBD2
CASSLSRGSGNEQFF
TGCGCCAGCAGCTTGTCCCGCGGGAGCGGCAATGAGCAGTTCTTC
>TRBV27|TRBJ2-5|NA|NA
CASSYLAVGRLYQETQYF
TGTGCCAGCAGTTATCTAGCCGTTGGGCGGTTATACCAAGAGACCCAGTACTTC
>TRBV12-3/TRBV12-4|TRBJ1-1|few|NA
CASSLSSQAMVSTEAFF
TGTGCCAGCAGTTTATCCAGCCAGGCCATGGTGAGCACTGAAGCTTTCTTT
>TRBV25-1|TRBJ1-6|NA|NA
CASSPGLRDNSPLHF
TGTGCCAGCAGTCCCGGGCTCCGGGATAATTCACCCCTCCACTTT
>TRBV24-1|TRBJ1-5|many|NA
CATTGGSNQPQHF
TGTGCCACCACCGGCGGCAGTAATCAGCCCCAGCATTTT
>TRBV14|TRBJ2-3|NA|TRBD2
CASSLLGLLAGEADTQYF
TGTGCCAGCAGCCTACTGGGGTTGCTAGCGGGAGAAGCAGATACGCAGTATTTT
>TRBV6-4|TRBJ2-3|few|TRBD2
CASSVAGGPDTQYF
TGTGCCAGCAGTGTAGCGGGAGGGCCAGATACGCAGTATTTT
>TRBV19|TRBJ1-5|NA|NA
CASIRWAGTPSTQPQHF
TGTGCCAGTATCCGGTGGGCCGGGACGCCCTCAACTCAGCCCCAGCATTTT
>TRBV20-1|TRBJ1-1|NA|TRBD1
CSARQGAIFTEAFF
TGCAGTGCTAGACAGGGGGCGATATTTACTGAAGCTTTCTTT